This is a list of T cell receptor beta chains from one sample in a study of blood T cell repertoires in COVID-19. Only in-frame clones appear in the TCRdb table, and some are missing; sequencing was by immunoSEQ multiplex PCR. The top ten clones hold 0.58% of a sample with 170,000 or so clones, around nine tenths of them seen once. Sequenced sample: peripheral blood. Receptors were obtained from a man aged 60-69 years with COVID-19, enrolled during active disease. The CDR3 runs from the conserved cysteine through the conserved F or W. Each record gives: V gene, J gene, CDR3 length, CDR3 protein.

TRBV5-4	TRBJ2-7	16	CASSFSATPGDYEQYF
TRBV5-4	TRBJ2-6	15	CASSLGGPGANVLTF
TRBV21-1	TRBJ1-1	14	CARSGTPEHTEAFF
TRBV6-5	TRBJ1-6	15	CASSRQDRGGSPLHF
TRBV28	TRBJ1-5	15	CASSPRGGYNQPQHF
TRBV11-3	TRBJ1-2	17	CASSLEAGDAPNYGYTF
TRBV5-4	TRBJ1-2	14	CASSFTGYVDGYTF
TRBV10-3	TRBJ1-5	16	CAISEMTGGSNQPQHF
TRBV6-5	TRBJ1-3	13	CASTDKKRNTIYF
TRBV15	TRBJ1-5	16	CATSRKTGGSNQPQHF
TRBV11-3	TRBJ1-2	15	CASSKPGQAIYGYTF
TRBV18	TRBJ1-2	14	CASSPDRGIYGYTF
TRBV5-1	TRBJ2-7	14	CASSTAGGSYEQYF
TRBV18	TRBJ2-1	14	CASSPSGDYNEQFF
TRBV6-5	TRBJ2-5	15	CASSPTDTDARTQYF
TRBV19	TRBJ2-1	17	CASSNPPGSGRGNEQFF
TRBV11-1	TRBJ2-7	14	CASSRLQESYEQYF
TRBV7-2	TRBJ1-2	14	CASSLDQTLYGYTF
TRBV9	TRBJ2-5	17	CASSVGTSGGAGETQYF
TRBV6-2/TRBV6-3	TRBJ1-1	13	CASSGNRDTEAFF
TRBV4-1	TRBJ1-2	16	CASSQTFTAGEYGYTF
TRBV7-3	TRBJ1-1	14	CASSSSGQGTEAFF
TRBV6-6	TRBJ1-5	16	CASSRAGAGGNQPQHF
TRBV7-2	TRBJ1-1	14	CASSPDRVNTEAFF
TRBV12-3/TRBV12-4	TRBJ2-3	11	CASRVADTQYF
TRBV5-6	TRBJ2-7	15	CASSSTGGISYEQYF
TRBV5-1	TRBJ1-2	19	CASSLVGAGQGAANYGYTF
TRBV10-2	TRBJ1-5	14	CATQNQGGNQPQHF
TRBV6-2/TRBV6-3	TRBJ2-4	16	CASSPAGQGAKNIQYF
TRBV24-1	TRBJ2-2	15	CATSDFVGATGELFF
TRBV4-2	TRBJ2-7	16	CASSLNAGQGIYEQYF
TRBV29-1	TRBJ2-7	14	CSVVPGQATYEQYF
TRBV24-1	TRBJ2-3	13	CATSEYRADTQYF
TRBV7-2	TRBJ2-3	14	CASSNQGLTDTQYF
TRBV6-6	TRBJ1-2	15	CASTNPDRSLNGYTF
TRBV7-2	TRBJ1-1	16	CASSLGDRRSNTEAFF
TRBV6-5	TRBJ1-1	13	CASSSTGPTEAFF
TRBV7-9	TRBJ1-1	17	CASSSDFKGVGNTEAFF
TRBV7-2	TRBJ2-1	17	CASSSLPAGVAYNEQFF
TRBV7-8	TRBJ1-5	12	CASSLHNQPQHF
TRBV7-2	TRBJ1-3	13	CASTSTPGNTIYF
TRBV20-1	TRBJ2-1	12	CSASGTSSEQFF
TRBV21-1	TRBJ2-1	16	CASSISRRGRYNEQFF
TRBV5-1	TRBJ1-1	13	CASSTGMGTEAFF
TRBV2	TRBJ2-5	15	CASSPNMGQGETQYF
TRBV13	TRBJ1-2	14	CASSLGGQRYGYTF
TRBV7-9	TRBJ2-7	17	CASSLGRVMTGSYEQYF
TRBV6-2/TRBV6-3	TRBJ2-1	18	CASSYPTQAPLIYNEQFF
TRBV4-2	TRBJ2-5	15	CASSLGTGVGETQYF
TRBV28	TRBJ2-7	13	CASSLWTGGEQYF
TRBV18	TRBJ1-3	14	CASSPDSSGNTIYF
TRBV4-1	TRBJ2-6	17	CASSATDRGTGANVLTF
TRBV7-2	TRBJ2-2	15	CASSLGLGEGGELFF
TRBV19	TRBJ1-2	12	CASSTPRGGYTF
TRBV11-3	TRBJ2-7	14	CASSPLTGGNEQYF
TRBV7-2	TRBJ2-7	15	CASSLATQGPYEQYF
TRBV19	TRBJ1-1	14	CASSIQGRDTEAFF
TRBV10-3	TRBJ1-5	13	CAIGRQENQPQHF
TRBV18	TRBJ2-3	15	CASSPLLQGADTQYF